The TCR beta chain under discussion was sequenced for a study of human T cells and chemical hapten exposure. Time point here: healthy volunteer bleed at 2 weeks. Someone pulled total RNA out of unfractionated whole blood. The CDR3 has 16 residues. Trimming left V 6 bases short and J 6 bases short, with 23 bases between. Overall study findings and caveats: DPC sensitization did not alter TCRs above 1 in 1000 frequency.

Original methodology: A typical sample had 95,638 TCRs, with about 20,000 to 700,000 overall. In TCRdb, the RACE reads were re-called with MiXCR into one record per CDR3 protein. These V and J calls derive from TCRdb rather than the authors' analysis. This sample has about 130,000 distinct CDR3 sequences, with roughly 9.5% found just once. Many counts were recorded for this clonotype. Antigen specificity is unknown. The sequenced material came from whole blood. This chain uses TRBV12-3 or TRBV12-4 with TRBJ1-2; a weak D match, TRBD1 (6 bases). This sequence was found in a male donor in good health. Some clones in this sample may be carry-over from other donors' samples. The CDR3 nucleotides are TGTGCCAGCAGATCGAGCAGGGGTCGGGTGCCCGATGGCTACACCTTC. Amino acid sequence: CASRSSRGRVPDGYTF.